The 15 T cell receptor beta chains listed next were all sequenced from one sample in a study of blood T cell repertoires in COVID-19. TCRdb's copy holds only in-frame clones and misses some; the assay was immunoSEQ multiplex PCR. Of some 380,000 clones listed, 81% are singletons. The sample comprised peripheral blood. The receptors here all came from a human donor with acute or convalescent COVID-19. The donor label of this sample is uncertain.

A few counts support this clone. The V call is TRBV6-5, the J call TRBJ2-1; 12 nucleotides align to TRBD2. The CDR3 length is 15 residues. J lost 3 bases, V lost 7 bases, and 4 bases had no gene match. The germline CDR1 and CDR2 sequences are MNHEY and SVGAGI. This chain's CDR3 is CASTTSGGFYNEQFF. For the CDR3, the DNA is TGTGCCAGCACGACTAGCGGGGGTTTCTACAATGAGCAGTTCTTC.

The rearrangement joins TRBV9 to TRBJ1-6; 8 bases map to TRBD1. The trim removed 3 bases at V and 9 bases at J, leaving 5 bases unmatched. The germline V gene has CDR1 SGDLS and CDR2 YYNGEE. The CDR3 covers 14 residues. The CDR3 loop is CASSARQGSSPLHF. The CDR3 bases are TGTGCCAGCAGCGCCAGACAGGGGTCTTCACCCCTCCACTTT.

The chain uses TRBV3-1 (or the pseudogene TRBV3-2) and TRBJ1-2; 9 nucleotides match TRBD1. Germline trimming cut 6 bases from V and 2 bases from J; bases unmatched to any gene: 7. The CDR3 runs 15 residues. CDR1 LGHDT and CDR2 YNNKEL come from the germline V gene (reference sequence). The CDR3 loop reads CASRHTGTGNYGYTF. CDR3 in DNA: TGTGCCAGCAGGCATACCGGGACAGGGAACTATGGCTACACCTTC.

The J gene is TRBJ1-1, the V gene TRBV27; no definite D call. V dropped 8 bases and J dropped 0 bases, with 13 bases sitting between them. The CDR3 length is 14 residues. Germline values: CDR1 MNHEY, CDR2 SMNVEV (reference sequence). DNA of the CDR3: TGTGCCAGCTTCCGGGGTACTATGAACACTGAAGCTTTCTTT. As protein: CASFRGTMNTEAFF.

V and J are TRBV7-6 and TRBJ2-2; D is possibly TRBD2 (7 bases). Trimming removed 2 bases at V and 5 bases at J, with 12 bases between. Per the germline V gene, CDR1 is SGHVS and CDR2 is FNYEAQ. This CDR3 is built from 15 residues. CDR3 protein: CASSLLQGGTGELFF. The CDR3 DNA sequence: TGTGCCAGCAGCTTATTACAGGGAGGGACCGGGGAGCTGTTTTTT.

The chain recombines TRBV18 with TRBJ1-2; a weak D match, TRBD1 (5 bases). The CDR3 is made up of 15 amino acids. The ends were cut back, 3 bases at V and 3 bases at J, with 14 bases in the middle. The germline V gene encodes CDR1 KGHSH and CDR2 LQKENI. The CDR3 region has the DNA TGTGCCAGCTCACCCAGGGTAGACAGAGACTATGGCTACACCTTC. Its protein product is CASSPRVDRDYGYTF.

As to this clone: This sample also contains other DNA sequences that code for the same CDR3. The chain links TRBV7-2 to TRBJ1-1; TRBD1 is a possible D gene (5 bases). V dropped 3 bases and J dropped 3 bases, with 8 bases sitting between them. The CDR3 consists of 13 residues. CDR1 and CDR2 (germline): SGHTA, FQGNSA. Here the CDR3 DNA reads TGTGCCAGCAGCTTGGGGGGGGACACTGAAGCTTTCTTT. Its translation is CASSLGGDTEAFF.

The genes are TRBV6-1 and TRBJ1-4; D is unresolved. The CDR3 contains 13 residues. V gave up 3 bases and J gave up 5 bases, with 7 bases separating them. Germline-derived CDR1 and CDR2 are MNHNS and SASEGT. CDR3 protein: CASSEGFNEKLFF. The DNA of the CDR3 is TGTGCCAGCAGTGAGGGCTTCAATGAAAAACTGTTTTTT.

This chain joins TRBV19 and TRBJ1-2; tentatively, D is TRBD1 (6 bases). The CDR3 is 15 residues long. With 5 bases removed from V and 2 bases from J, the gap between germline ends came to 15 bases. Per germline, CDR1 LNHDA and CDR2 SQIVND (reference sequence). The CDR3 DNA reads TGTGCCAGTAGTCCTCAGACAGGATTGAACTATGGCTACACCTTC. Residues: CASSPQTGLNYGYTF.

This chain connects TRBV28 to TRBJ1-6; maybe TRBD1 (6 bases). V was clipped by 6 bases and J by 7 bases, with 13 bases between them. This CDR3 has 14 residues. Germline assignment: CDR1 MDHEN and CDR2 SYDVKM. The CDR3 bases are TGTGCCAGCAGCCTTGGGGGGGGCAATTCACCCCTCCACTTT. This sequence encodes CASSLGGGNSPLHF.

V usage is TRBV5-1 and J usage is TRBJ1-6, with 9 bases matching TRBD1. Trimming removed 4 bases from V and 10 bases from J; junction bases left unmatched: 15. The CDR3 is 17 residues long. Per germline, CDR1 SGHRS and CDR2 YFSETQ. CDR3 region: CASSPTVRTGVPSPLHF. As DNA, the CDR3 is TGCGCCAGCAGCCCTACCGTGAGGACAGGGGTCCCATCACCCCTCCACTTT. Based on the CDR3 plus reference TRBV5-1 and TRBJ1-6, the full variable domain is KAGVTQTPRYLIKTRGQQVTLSCSPISGHRSVSWYQQTPGQGLQFLFEYFSETQRNKGNFPGRFSGRQFSNSRSEMNVSTLELGDSALYLCASSPTVRTGVPSPLHFGNGTRLTVT.

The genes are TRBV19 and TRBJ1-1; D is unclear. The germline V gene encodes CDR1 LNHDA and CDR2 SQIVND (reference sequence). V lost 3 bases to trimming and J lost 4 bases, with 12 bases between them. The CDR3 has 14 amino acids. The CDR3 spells CASSMENSGTEAFF. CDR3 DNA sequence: TGTGCCAGTAGTATGGAGAATTCGGGCACTGAAGCTTTCTTT.

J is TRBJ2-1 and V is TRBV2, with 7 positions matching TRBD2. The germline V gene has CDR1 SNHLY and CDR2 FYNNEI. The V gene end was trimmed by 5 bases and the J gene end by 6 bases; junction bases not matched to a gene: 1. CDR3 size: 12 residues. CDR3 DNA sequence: TGTGCCAGCAGTCGACTAGCCAATGAGCAGTTCTTC. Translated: CASSRLANEQFF.

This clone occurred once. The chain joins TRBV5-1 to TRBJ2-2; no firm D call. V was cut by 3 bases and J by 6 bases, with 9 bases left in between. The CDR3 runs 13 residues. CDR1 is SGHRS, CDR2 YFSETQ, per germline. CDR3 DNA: TGCGCCAGCAGCTACACAGTGTCCGGGGAGCTGTTTTTT. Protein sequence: CASSYTVSGELFF.

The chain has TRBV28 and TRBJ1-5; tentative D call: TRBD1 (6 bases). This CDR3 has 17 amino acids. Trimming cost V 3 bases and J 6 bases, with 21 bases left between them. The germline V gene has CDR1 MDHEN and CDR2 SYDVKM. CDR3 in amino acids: CASSFLLVAGEGQPQHF. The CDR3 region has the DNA TGTGCCAGCAGTTTTCTTTTAGTGGCAGGGGAGGGTCAGCCCCAGCATTTT.